The 19 T cell receptor beta chains below come from one sample, sequenced in a study of blood T cell repertoires in COVID-19. This table comes from immunoSEQ multiplex PCR, and its TCRdb copy is limited to in-frame clones, with some not included. The sample holds 97,000 or so clones, about 81% seen once. Sequenced input: peripheral blood. These receptors all come from a man between 60 and 75 years old with acute or convalescent COVID-19.

Ten or more counts support this clone. This CDR3 reads CASSPTRSYNEQFF. Here the CDR3 DNA reads TGTGCCAGCAGCCCGACTAGATCCTACAATGAGCAGTTCTTC. The chain has TRBV7-9 and TRBJ2-1, with D possibly being TRBD2 (6 bases). Trimming pared 5 bases from V and 1 base from J, leaving 9 bases between. The V gene's germline CDR1 is SEHNR and CDR2 FQNEAQ (reference sequence). The CDR3 sequence is 14 residues long.

The chain joins TRBV3-1 (or the pseudogene TRBV3-2) to TRBJ2-7, with TRBD2 matching over 7 bases. The CDR3 is 13 residues long. Trimming removed 4 bases from V and 2 bases from J; junction bases left unmatched: 2. Germline CDR1 is LGHDT and CDR2 is YNNKEL (reference sequence). The CDR3 region is CASSPGTTYEQYF. The CDR3 nucleotides are TGTGCCAGCAGCCCCGGGACTACCTACGAGCAGTACTTC.

The chain combines TRBV14 with TRBJ2-7; D may be TRBD1 (6 bases). CDR3 length: 17 residues. CDR1 is SGHDN, CDR2 FVKESK, per germline. Trimming stripped 4 bases from V and 9 bases from J, with 28 bases between. CDR3 nucleotide sequence: TGTGCCAGCAGCCCGAAGCGCACGGGGACAAGGGTTTCCGGGCAGTACTTC. This codes for CASSPKRTGTRVSGQYF. Together with reference TRBV14 and TRBJ2-7, the CDR3 gives the full variable domain: EAGVTQFPSHSVIEKGQTVTLRCDPISGHDNLYWYRRVMGKEIKFLLHFVKESKQDESGMPNNRFLAERTGGTYSTLKVQPAELEDSGVYFCASSPKRTGTRVSGQYFGPGTRLTVT.

V usage is TRBV27 and J usage is TRBJ2-1; TRBD2 agrees at 11 bases. The germline V gene encodes CDR1 MNHEY and CDR2 SMNVEV (reference sequence). This CDR3 has 15 amino acids. V was pared by 5 bases and J by 8 bases, with 8 bases of the junction left unmatched. DNA for the CDR3: TGTGCCAGCAGTCCATCTAGCGGGAGGTGGTATGAGCAGTTCTTC. Translation: CASSPSSGRWYEQFF.

The V and J genes are TRBV11-3 and TRBJ2-2; 8 nucleotides align to TRBD1. The CDR3 extends over 15 amino acids. Germline V gene sequence: CDR1 SGHNT, CDR2 YENEEA. Losses at the gene ends were 5 bases for V and 7 bases for J; bases not matched to a gene: 9. The CDR3 protein is CASSPTGGRIGELFF. DNA for the CDR3: TGTGCCAGCAGCCCAACAGGGGGAAGGATCGGGGAGCTGTTTTTT.

This rearrangement joins TRBV19 to TRBJ1-2, with 10 nucleotides matching TRBD1. Germline loops: CDR1 LNHDA, CDR2 SQIVND (reference sequence). V was clipped by 10 bases and J by 5 bases; unmatched bases: 19. The CDR3 loop spans 17 amino acids. The DNA of the CDR3 is TGTGCCACCCCATTCCAAGACCGGGACAGGGGTGTTTATGGCTACACCTTC. Amino acid sequence: CATPFQDRDRGVYGYTF. Full variable domain (remainder filled in from reference TRBV19 and TRBJ1-2): DGGITQSPKYLFRKEGQNVTLSCEQNLNHDAMYWYRQDPGQGLRLIYYSQIVNDFQKGDIAEGYSVSREKKESFPLTVTSAQKNPTAFYLCATPFQDRDRGVYGYTFGSGTRLTVV.

J is TRBJ1-1 and V is TRBV29-1, with 10 bases fitting TRBD1. Germline V gene sequence: CDR1 SQVTM, CDR2 ANQGSEA. Germline trimming cut 7 bases from V and 4 bases from J; bases unmatched to any gene: 6. The CDR3 spans 13 residues. The CDR3 spells CSGQGASGTEAFF. CDR3 bases: TGCAGCGGACAGGGGGCGAGCGGCACTGAAGCTTTCTTT.

The CDR3 DNA reads TGTGCCAGCAGTTACGGCCCAGGGCCTAGCGGGAGTTATATTGAGCAGTTCTTC. Its translation: CASSYGPGPSGSYIEQFF. V and J are TRBV6-2 or TRBV6-3 and TRBJ2-1; 10 positions agree with TRBD2. The junction had 16 bases not matched to a gene; V was cut back by 2 bases and J by 9 bases. The germline V gene encodes CDR1 MNHEY and CDR2 SVGEGT. CDR3 length: 18 amino acids.

This chain links TRBV30 with TRBJ1-4, with D uncertain. CDR1 is GTSNPN, CDR2 SVGIG, per germline (reference sequence). CDR3 size: 14 residues. V was clipped by 0 bases and J by 3 bases, with 8 bases between them. As DNA, the CDR3 is TGTGCCTGGAGTGTTGGTAGAGCTAATGAAAAACTGTTTTTT. It encodes CAWSVGRANEKLFF.

The chain recombines TRBV7-7 with TRBJ2-7; TRBD2 is a possible D gene (5 bases). This CDR3 contains 15 residues. Trimming removed 5 bases from V and 4 bases from J, with 18 bases in between. Germline V gene lookup returns CDR1 SSHAT and CDR2 FNYEAQ (reference sequence). The CDR3 sequence is CASSPLAGRGYEQYV. CDR3 sequence (DNA): TGTGCCAGCAGCCCTTTAGCCGGACGGGGTTACGAGCAGTACGTC.

The CDR3 DNA follows: TGTGCCAGCAGCCCGGACAGGGGTAACTATGGCTACACCTTC. Its translation: CASSPDRGNYGYTF. The chain couples TRBV7-9 to TRBJ1-2; 9 nucleotides line up with TRBD1. The CDR3 consists of 14 residues. Germline lookup yields CDR1 SEHNR and CDR2 FQNEAQ (reference sequence). J lost 1 base, V lost 5 bases, and 2 bases had no gene match.

This clone was observed a single time. The chain's CDR3 is CASSPGVAGSNEQFF. CDR3 sequence (DNA): TGTGCCAGCAGCCCCGGGGTAGCGGGGTCCAATGAGCAGTTCTTC. The chain is built from TRBV7-8 and TRBJ2-1, with 8 bases matching TRBD2. The V gene end was trimmed by 5 bases and the J gene end by 6 bases; junction bases not matched to a gene: 9. Germline V gene data show CDR1 as SGHVS and CDR2 as FQNEAQ. CDR3 length: 15 residues.

V is TRBV10-3 and J is TRBJ2-3; possibly TRBD1 for D (6 bases). Germline V gives CDR1 ENHRY, CDR2 SYGVKD. This CDR3 comprises 15 residues. Trimming shortened V by 2 bases and J by 1 base, and 10 bases separated the two germline ends. The CDR3 is CAISETYRGTDTQYF. CDR3 DNA: TGTGCCATCAGTGAGACTTACAGGGGCACAGATACGCAGTATTTT.

This chain links TRBV5-6 with TRBJ2-5; no reliable D call. The CDR3 consists of 13 residues. Trimming took off 4 bases at V and 5 bases at J, with 12 bases between the two ends. CDR1 and CDR2 from the germline V gene are SGHDT and YYEEEE. CDR3 in DNA: TGTGCCAGCAGCCTGAGGAGTGGTGAGACCCAGTACTTC. Its translation: CASSLRSGETQYF.

The chain joins TRBV4-1 to TRBJ2-1; TRBD2 aligns across 7 bases. Germline V lookup: CDR1 MGHRA, CDR2 YSYEKL. This CDR3 has 16 residues. V shed 0 bases, J shed 4 bases, and the junction held 6 bases outside the gene matches. The CDR3 spells CASSQDMTSLYNEQFF. The CDR3 nucleotides read TGCGCCAGCAGCCAAGATATGACTAGCTTATACAATGAGCAGTTCTTC.

J is TRBJ2-5 and V is TRBV9; 9 bases are shared with TRBD2. Germline trimming cut 1 base from V and 5 bases from J; bases unmatched to any gene: 6. The CDR3 sequence is 15 residues long. Germline V CDR1 and CDR2: SGDLS, YYNGEE. The CDR3 reads CASSVNPSGEETQYF. The CDR3 nucleotides read TGTGCCAGCAGCGTAAATCCTAGCGGGGAGGAGACCCAGTACTTC.

The CDR3 sequence: CASKAEARGGEQYF. CDR3 coding DNA: TGTGCCAGCAAAGCAGAGGCCCGCGGCGGCGAGCAGTACTTC. The chain couples TRBV6-5 to TRBJ2-7; D is unclear. V lost 7 bases, J lost 6 bases, and 19 bases lay in between. Per the germline V gene, CDR1 is MNHEY and CDR2 is SVGAGI. The CDR3 is 14 residues long.

The CDR3: CASSLGQGSTEAFF. Written as DNA, the CDR3 is TGCGCCAGCAGCTTGGGTCAGGGGTCCACTGAAGCTTTCTTT. V usage is TRBV5-1 and J usage is TRBJ1-1; TRBD1 might be the D (6 bases). CDR1 is SGHRS, CDR2 YFSETQ, per germline. Trimming shortened V by 0 bases and J by 4 bases, and 10 bases separated the two germline ends. CDR3 length: 14 residues.

The chain carries TRBV11-2 and TRBJ1-2; D call uncertain. CDR3 size: 13 residues. V was clipped by 1 base and J by 1 base, with 4 bases between them. CDR1 is SGHAT and CDR2 is FQNNGV in the germline V gene. As DNA, the CDR3 is TGTGCCAGCAGCTTAGCATTTAACTATGGCTACACCTTC. It specifies CASSLAFNYGYTF.